This T cell receptor beta chain came from a study of blood T cell repertoires in COVID-19. Across the whole study: Acute-phase and convalescent COVID-19 samples originated in the United States, Italy and Spain. The analysed material was cDNA or gDNA that came from T cells, B-cell-depleted T cells, or PBMCs.

Original analysis: Estimates of nucleated cell counts were drawn from the amplification of reference gene primers. Profiling relied on immunoSEQ multiplex PCR, and the TCRdb table lists in-frame clones only, not all of them. V and J calls and clone size come straight from that table; D and trimming were deduced from the DNA. The profile shows around 160,000 clones, about 90% of them singletons. Germline CDR1 MNHEY, CDR2 SVGAGI. CDR3 length equals 13 residues. After removal of 7 bases from V and 1 base from J, the junction contained 2 bases not matched to a gene. The TCR sequence derives from a human donor in a cohort sampled during active COVID-19. What was sequenced was peripheral blood. The chain links TRBV6-5 to TRBJ2-7, with 9 bases fitting TRBD1. The CDR3 region has the DNA TGTGCCAGCATCGGGACAGGGTCCTACGAGCAGTACTTC. Translation gives CASIGTGSYEQYF.